Listed below are T cell receptor beta chains from one sample, sequenced in a study of T cell repertoires in cytomegalovirus infection. TCRdb reanalysed the reads using MiXCR and keeps one entry per CDR3 protein. The sample yields 650,000 to 900,000 distinct CDR3 sequences, 32% seen once. For these TCRs, the target antigens are not known. The sequencing used cultured CD8+ T cells from PBMCs, collected from culture after CMV antigen stimulation. These receptors came from a human donor in good health (CMV status not recorded). Some clones in this sample may be carry-over from other donors' samples. Both conserved end residues are part of each CDR3. Fields, in order: V gene, J gene, clone size, D gene, CDR3 protein. The D gene is left open where the match is weak. Clone size, where shown, is once, few, many, or a class for clones that have expanded.

v_gene: TRBV7-6; j_gene: TRBJ2-7; abundance: NA; d_gene: NA; CDR3aa: CASSFEGREQYF
v_gene: TRBV7-6; j_gene: TRBJ1-5; abundance: once; d_gene: TRBD1; CDR3aa: CASSSGGGEPQHF
v_gene: TRBV12-3/TRBV12-4; j_gene: TRBJ1-3; abundance: NA; d_gene: NA; CDR3aa: CASSPRLGSGNTIYF
v_gene: TRBV7-9; j_gene: TRBJ1-1; abundance: NA; d_gene: NA; CDR3aa: CASSLGGGRMNTEAFF
v_gene: TRBV7-8; j_gene: TRBJ2-1; abundance: many; d_gene: NA; CDR3aa: CASSAEGWDEQFF
v_gene: TRBV6-2/TRBV6-3; j_gene: TRBJ2-1; abundance: many; d_gene: NA; CDR3aa: CASSSVAISRYNEQFF
v_gene: TRBV13; j_gene: TRBJ2-1; abundance: NA; d_gene: NA; CDR3aa: CASSPGTSFLNEQFF
v_gene: TRBV5-4; j_gene: TRBJ2-4; abundance: few; d_gene: TRBD1; CDR3aa: CASSLEQGRVAKNIQYF
v_gene: TRBV19; j_gene: TRBJ1-1; abundance: NA; d_gene: NA; CDR3aa: CASSIYREPEAFF
v_gene: TRBV7-9; j_gene: TRBJ1-1; abundance: many; d_gene: TRBD1; CDR3aa: CASSGQGLNTEAFF
v_gene: TRBV7-8; j_gene: TRBJ2-6; abundance: NA; d_gene: TRBD1; CDR3aa: CASSHRDRNSGANVLTF
v_gene: TRBV6-1; j_gene: TRBJ2-5; abundance: NA; d_gene: NA; CDR3aa: CASYSSTFSPETQYF
v_gene: TRBV6-6; j_gene: TRBJ1-2; abundance: NA; d_gene: TRBD1; CDR3aa: CASRATGAQFEYGYTF
v_gene: TRBV7-6; j_gene: TRBJ2-7; abundance: NA; d_gene: TRBD1; CDR3aa: CASSLPTGREQYF
v_gene: TRBV6-6; j_gene: TRBJ2-5; abundance: NA; d_gene: NA; CDR3aa: CASSYSTQQYF
v_gene: TRBV7-9; j_gene: TRBJ2-5; abundance: many; d_gene: NA; CDR3aa: CASSPKTGRGGETQYF
v_gene: TRBV6-5; j_gene: TRBJ2-3; abundance: NA; d_gene: NA; CDR3aa: CASSLNGETDTQYF
v_gene: TRBV3-1; j_gene: TRBJ2-1; abundance: few; d_gene: NA; CDR3aa: CASSGRSGSLNEQFF
v_gene: TRBV10-3; j_gene: TRBJ2-3; abundance: NA; d_gene: NA; CDR3aa: CAISDVGVTKLVTDTQYF
v_gene: TRBV7-8; j_gene: TRBJ2-1; abundance: NA; d_gene: TRBD1; CDR3aa: CASRSSGQGVANEQFF
v_gene: TRBV18; j_gene: TRBJ1-4; abundance: few; d_gene: NA; CDR3aa: CASSPPRLRDEREKLFF
v_gene: TRBV7-6; j_gene: TRBJ2-3; abundance: many; d_gene: TRBD1; CDR3aa: CASSYAGGAGDTQYF
v_gene: TRBV12-3/TRBV12-4; j_gene: TRBJ1-2; abundance: many; d_gene: NA; CDR3aa: CASSFGGYTF
v_gene: TRBV6-1; j_gene: TRBJ2-3; abundance: many; d_gene: TRBD2; CDR3aa: CASSERTSGGYTDTQYF
v_gene: TRBV29-1; j_gene: TRBJ2-3; abundance: NA; d_gene: NA; CDR3aa: CSAEQGTDTQYF
v_gene: TRBV12-3/TRBV12-4; j_gene: TRBJ1-1; abundance: few; d_gene: NA; CDR3aa: CASTGTINTEAFF
v_gene: TRBV27; j_gene: TRBJ1-5; abundance: NA; d_gene: NA; CDR3aa: CASSLFSSNQPQHF
v_gene: TRBV12-3/TRBV12-4; j_gene: TRBJ1-1; abundance: NA; d_gene: NA; CDR3aa: CASSLRFVDTEAFF
v_gene: TRBV4-1; j_gene: TRBJ1-4; abundance: NA; d_gene: NA; CDR3aa: CASSPTLGADKKLFF
v_gene: TRBV7-9; j_gene: TRBJ1-2; abundance: NA; d_gene: NA; CDR3aa: CASSLGRIGGYGYTF
v_gene: TRBV27; j_gene: TRBJ2-3; abundance: few; d_gene: NA; CDR3aa: CASSFYGAGGEGTDTQYF
v_gene: TRBV27; j_gene: TRBJ2-7; abundance: NA; d_gene: NA; CDR3aa: CASSFDSLGEQYF
v_gene: TRBV5-6; j_gene: TRBJ2-1; abundance: NA; d_gene: NA; CDR3aa: CASSLYDAGEIF
v_gene: TRBV7-3; j_gene: TRBJ2-2; abundance: NA; d_gene: NA; CDR3aa: CASRKLPVVGTTNTGELFF
v_gene: TRBV7-6; j_gene: TRBJ2-7; abundance: NA; d_gene: NA; CDR3aa: CVSSLGANYEQYF
v_gene: TRBV7-9; j_gene: TRBJ2-1; abundance: many; d_gene: NA; CDR3aa: CASEGGDSYNEQFF
v_gene: TRBV6-6; j_gene: TRBJ1-6; abundance: NA; d_gene: NA; CDR3aa: CASSWEGSNNSPLHF
v_gene: TRBV27; j_gene: TRBJ2-4; abundance: NA; d_gene: NA; CDR3aa: CASGTLAKNIQYF
v_gene: TRBV7-9; j_gene: TRBJ2-1; abundance: many; d_gene: TRBD2; CDR3aa: CASRTGGGASYNEQFF
v_gene: TRBV12-3/TRBV12-4; j_gene: TRBJ1-1; abundance: NA; d_gene: NA; CDR3aa: CASRPIENTEAFF
v_gene: TRBV29-1; j_gene: TRBJ2-1; abundance: few; d_gene: NA; CDR3aa: CSVAGGTELGSYNEQFF
v_gene: TRBV19; j_gene: TRBJ2-4; abundance: NA; d_gene: NA; CDR3aa: CASSNIRILAKNIQYF
v_gene: TRBV2; j_gene: TRBJ2-1; abundance: NA; d_gene: TRBD1; CDR3aa: CASSGLNTGDYSYNEQFF
v_gene: TRBV12-3/TRBV12-4; j_gene: TRBJ1-1; abundance: NA; d_gene: NA; CDR3aa: CASSFGWGRNTEAFF
v_gene: TRBV19; j_gene: TRBJ1-1; abundance: few; d_gene: NA; CDR3aa: CASKMAGKMNTEAFF
v_gene: TRBV6-8; j_gene: TRBJ1-1; abundance: NA; d_gene: NA; CDR3aa: CASSYSTGAYNTEAFF
v_gene: TRBV6-5; j_gene: TRBJ2-7; abundance: NA; d_gene: NA; CDR3aa: CASSYEYGPSYEQYF
v_gene: TRBV4-3; j_gene: TRBJ1-2; abundance: few; d_gene: NA; CDR3aa: CASSPTRGEVVGYTF
v_gene: TRBV12-3/TRBV12-4; j_gene: TRBJ1-1; abundance: few; d_gene: NA; CDR3aa: CASSAAGDNTEAFF
v_gene: TRBV7-6; j_gene: TRBJ2-3; abundance: once; d_gene: TRBD1; CDR3aa: CASSLAGWAGGGTDTQYF
v_gene: TRBV15; j_gene: TRBJ1-1; abundance: many; d_gene: NA; CDR3aa: CATSRDPYIEAFF
v_gene: TRBV7-2; j_gene: TRBJ2-3; abundance: many; d_gene: NA; CDR3aa: CASSLVGTSTDTQYF
v_gene: TRBV28; j_gene: TRBJ1-1; abundance: few; d_gene: NA; CDR3aa: CASSIKRDTEAFF
v_gene: TRBV20-1; j_gene: TRBJ2-4; abundance: few; d_gene: TRBD2; CDR3aa: CSARWAGEIAKNIQYF
v_gene: TRBV12-3/TRBV12-4; j_gene: TRBJ2-3; abundance: NA; d_gene: NA; CDR3aa: CASGPTGLQYF
v_gene: TRBV6-5; j_gene: TRBJ2-2; abundance: NA; d_gene: TRBD1; CDR3aa: CASSAGTGNTGELFF
v_gene: TRBV10-3; j_gene: TRBJ2-5; abundance: NA; d_gene: TRBD1; CDR3aa: CAIRDRGQETQYF
v_gene: TRBV9; j_gene: TRBJ1-2; abundance: NA; d_gene: NA; CDR3aa: CASTPRRETQYGYTF
v_gene: TRBV7-9; j_gene: TRBJ2-1; abundance: many; d_gene: TRBD1; CDR3aa: CASSSRDRGRNEQFF
v_gene: TRBV27; j_gene: TRBJ2-5; abundance: NA; d_gene: TRBD1; CDR3aa: CASSSEKTGDVETQHF